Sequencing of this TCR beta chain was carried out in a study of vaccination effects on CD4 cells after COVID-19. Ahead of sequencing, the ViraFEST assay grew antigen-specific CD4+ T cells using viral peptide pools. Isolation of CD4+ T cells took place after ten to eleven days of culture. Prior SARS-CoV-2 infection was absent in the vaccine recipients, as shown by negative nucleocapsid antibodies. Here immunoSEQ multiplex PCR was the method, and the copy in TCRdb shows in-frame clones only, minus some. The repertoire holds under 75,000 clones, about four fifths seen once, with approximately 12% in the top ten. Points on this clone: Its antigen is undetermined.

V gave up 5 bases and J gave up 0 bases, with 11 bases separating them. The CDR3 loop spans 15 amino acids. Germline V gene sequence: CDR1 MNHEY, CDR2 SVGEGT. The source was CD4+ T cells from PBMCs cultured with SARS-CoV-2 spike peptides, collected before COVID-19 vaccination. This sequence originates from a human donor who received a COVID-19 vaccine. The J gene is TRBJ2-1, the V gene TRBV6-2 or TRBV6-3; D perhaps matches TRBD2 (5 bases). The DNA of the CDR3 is TGTGCCAGCAGTGGATCGGGGAGCTCCTACAATGAGCAGTTCTTC. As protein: CASSGSGSSYNEQFF.